Shown below are 18 T cell receptor beta chains from a single sample sequenced in a study of blood T cell repertoires in COVID-19. Repertoires were generated with immunoSEQ multiplex PCR, while TCRdb's copy carries only in-frame clones and drops some. The data contain roughly 300,000 clones, 65% to 85% of them seen just once; the ten biggest clones take up more than 1.2%. What was sequenced was peripheral blood. The receptors originated from a human donor with COVID-19, enrolled during active disease. The donor label of this sample is uncertain.

The chain has TRBV27 and TRBJ1-2; D possibly corresponds to TRBD1 (6 bases). The V end lost 3 bases, the J end lost 5 bases, and 13 bases lay between the germline ends. The CDR3 extends over 14 amino acids. From germline, CDR1 is MNHEY and CDR2 SMNVEV (reference sequence). CDR3 in DNA: TGTGCCAGCAGTTTCCAGGGGAGTTCGTATGGCTACACCTTC. This encodes CASSFQGSSYGYTF.

The chain employs TRBV30 and TRBJ1-1, with 8 bases identical to TRBD1. This CDR3 is 14 amino acids long. The germline CDR1 and CDR2 sequences are GTSNPN and SVGIG (reference sequence). The J segment lost 3 bases and the V segment lost 4 bases, leaving 7 bases of the junction unmatched. The CDR3 spells CAWKTGARDTEAFF. CDR3 sequence (DNA): TGTGCCTGGAAGACAGGGGCGCGAGACACTGAAGCTTTCTTT.

The CDR3 DNA reads TGCAGCGCAAACACGGGACAGATGAACACTGAAGCTTTCTTT. The encoded protein is CSANTGQMNTEAFF. The chain couples TRBV29-1 to TRBJ1-1; 7 bases map to TRBD1. The V segment lost 7 bases and the J segment 0 bases; nucleotides outside the gene matches: 8. Germline V gene sequence: CDR1 SQVTM, CDR2 ANQGSEA. This CDR3 contains 14 residues.

This chain links TRBV29-1 with TRBJ2-6; D not certain. Germline CDR1 SQVTM, CDR2 ANQGSEA. V was cut by 3 bases and J by 0 bases, with 3 bases left in between. CDR3 size: 13 residues. This CDR3 reads CSVESSGANVLTF. Here the CDR3 DNA reads TGCAGCGTTGAGAGCTCTGGGGCCAACGTCCTGACTTTC.

The chain links TRBV4-2 to TRBJ1-1, with D unclear. Trimming stripped 1 base from V and 0 bases from J, with 9 bases between. Germline loops: CDR1 LGHNA, CDR2 YNFKEQ. The CDR3 totals 15 residues. The CDR3 sequence: CASSQGGAMNTEAFF. CDR3 sequence (DNA): TGTGCCAGCAGCCAAGGGGGAGCCATGAACACTGAAGCTTTCTTT.

This chain uses TRBV4-2 with TRBJ2-5, with D perhaps matching TRBD2 (5 bases). The length of the CDR3 is 15 residues. V was clipped by 2 bases and J by 3 bases, with 13 bases between them. The germline gives CDR1 LGHNA, CDR2 YNFKEQ. In DNA form, the CDR3 reads TGTGCCAGCAGCCAACTCAGTCTAGCCAAAGAGACCCAGTACTTC. Translated: CASSQLSLAKETQYF.

This clone was seen once. The V call is TRBV19, the J call TRBJ2-7; 7 bases fit TRBD2. The CDR3 is made up of 15 amino acids. V was pared by 5 bases and J by 3 bases, with 10 bases of the junction left unmatched. The germline V gene encodes CDR1 LNHDA and CDR2 SQIVND (reference sequence). CDR3 in amino acids: CASSYASGTLYEQYF. DNA for the CDR3: TGTGCCAGTAGTTACGCTAGCGGTACACTCTACGAGCAGTACTTC.

The J gene is TRBJ1-5, the V gene TRBV28; D possibly corresponds to TRBD1 (5 bases). Germline values: CDR1 MDHEN, CDR2 SYDVKM. The V gene lost 5 bases and the J gene lost 1 base, with 15 bases spanning the gap. The CDR3 runs 16 residues. The DNA of the CDR3 is TGTGCCAGCAGTAATCCCAGGGTAGGGAGCAATCAGCCCCAGCATTTT. This gives the protein CASSNPRVGSNQPQHF.

This clone has only a few counts. The V and J genes are TRBV30 and TRBJ2-2; D possibly corresponds to TRBD1 (6 bases). The V gene's germline CDR1 is GTSNPN and CDR2 SVGIG (reference sequence). Between the trimmed V and J ends, which lost 8 bases and 1 base, there was a span of 17 bases. The CDR3 consists of 15 residues. As DNA, the CDR3 is TGTGCCGAGGGGGTGATGACAGGGAACACCGGGGAGCTGTTTTTT. It codes for CAEGVMTGNTGELFF. The whole variable domain, filled in from reference TRBV30 and TRBJ2-2, reads SQTIHQWPATLVQPVGSPLSLECTVEGTSNPNLYWYRQAAGRGLQLLFYSVGIGQISSEVPQNLSASRPQDRQFILSSKKLLLSDSGFYLCAEGVMTGNTGELFFGEGSRLTVL.

The rearrangement uses TRBV3-1 (or the pseudogene TRBV3-2) and TRBJ2-1, with 11 positions matching TRBD2. The germline CDR1 and CDR2 sequences are LGHDT and YNNKEL (reference sequence). Trimming took 4 bases from V and 5 from J; bases not matched to a gene: 10. The CDR3 runs 17 residues. The CDR3 spells CASSLGLAGPLDNEQFF. CDR3 DNA: TGTGCCAGCAGCCTCGGACTAGCGGGTCCCTTGGACAATGAGCAGTTCTTC.

The chain is built from TRBV4-2 and TRBJ2-3, with 7 nucleotides matching TRBD2. V shed 0 bases, J shed 2 bases, and the junction held 8 bases outside the gene matches. CDR1 LGHNA and CDR2 YNFKEQ come from the germline V gene. This CDR3 has 17 amino acids. CDR3 residues: CASSQDLGGFNTDTQYF. The CDR3 DNA reads TGTGCCAGCAGCCAAGATCTGGGGGGGTTTAACACAGATACGCAGTATTTT.

The chain employs TRBV3-1 (or the pseudogene TRBV3-2) and TRBJ1-2, with D possibly being TRBD1 (6 bases). CDR1 and CDR2 from the germline V gene are LGHDT and YNNKEL (reference sequence). The CDR3 sequence is 14 residues long. V lost 3 bases to trimming and J lost 8 bases, with 16 bases between them. CDR3 nucleotides: TGTGCCAGCAGCCAGCTCGACTCGGGACAAGGCTACACCTTC. This gives the protein CASSQLDSGQGYTF.

V and J are TRBV4-2 and TRBJ1-3, with 7 bases fitting TRBD1. Trimming removed 1 base from V and 5 bases from J; junction bases left unmatched: 8. The CDR3 covers 16 residues. The germline V gene encodes CDR1 LGHNA and CDR2 YNFKEQ. DNA of the CDR3: TGTGCCAGCAGCCAAGCCACGGGACAGACTAGAAACACCATATATTTT. Translated, it gives CASSQATGQTRNTIYF.

The chain couples TRBV20-1 to TRBJ2-5; possibly TRBD1 for D (5 bases). Germline V gene lookup returns CDR1 DFQATT and CDR2 SNEGSKA (reference sequence). The length of the CDR3 is 19 residues. Between the trimmed V and J ends, which lost 3 bases and 1 base, there was a span of 27 bases. The CDR3 loop reads CSASLPSEWGFQLQETQYF. The CDR3 nucleotides are TGCAGTGCTAGTCTTCCGTCGGAGTGGGGCTTCCAACTCCAAGAGACCCAGTACTTC.

The chain combines TRBV5-1 with TRBJ2-1; 7 bases fit TRBD2. Germline V lookup: CDR1 SGHRS, CDR2 YFSETQ. The CDR3 runs to 15 residues. After removal of 0 bases from V and 3 bases from J, the junction contained 3 bases not matched to a gene. CDR3: CASSLALADYNEQFF. CDR3 sequence (DNA): TGCGCCAGCAGCTTGGCCCTAGCGGACTACAATGAGCAGTTCTTC.

The chain has TRBV5-1 and TRBJ2-7; D is possibly TRBD2 (5 bases). From germline, CDR1 is SGHRS and CDR2 YFSETQ. Deletions cut 4 bases from V and 2 bases from J, with 13 bases between. This CDR3 is 14 amino acids long. The CDR3 DNA reads TGCGCCAGCAGCACCGCGACGGGAACCTACGAGCAGTACTTC. Translating it yields CASSTATGTYEQYF. Using reference TRBV5-1 and TRBJ2-7 for the parts outside the CDR3, the full variable domain is KAGVTQTPRYLIKTRGQQVTLSCSPISGHRSVSWYQQTPGQGLQFLFEYFSETQRNKGNFPGRFSGRQFSNSRSEMNVSTLELGDSALYLCASSTATGTYEQYFGPGTRLTVT.

CDR3 amino acids: CASRDIPYEQYF. In DNA, the CDR3 is TGTGCCAGCCGGGACATTCCCTACGAGCAGTACTTC. The rearrangement uses TRBV28 and TRBJ2-7, with D maybe TRBD1 (6 bases). The length of the CDR3 is 12 residues. V was trimmed by 8 bases and J by 2 bases, leaving 10 bases between them. CDR1 and CDR2 from the germline V gene are MDHEN and SYDVKM.

The rearrangement uses TRBV30 and TRBJ2-5; 9 positions agree with TRBD2. Germline CDR1 and CDR2: GTSNPN and SVGIG (reference sequence). V was clipped by 1 base and J by 3 bases; unmatched bases: 6. This CDR3 region has 15 residues. CDR3 coding DNA: TGTGCCTGGAGTGCCGGGGTAGCGGGAGAAGAGACCCAGTACTTC. Amino acids: CAWSAGVAGEETQYF. The full variable domain, completed using reference TRBV30 and TRBJ2-5, is SQTIHQWPATLVQPVGSPLSLECTVEGTSNPNLYWYRQAAGRGLQLLFYSVGIGQISSEVPQNLSASRPQDRQFILSSKKLLLSDSGFYLCAWSAGVAGEETQYFGPGTRLLVL.